A single sample gave rise to the 26 T cell receptor beta chains below, sequenced in a study of breast tumors, draining lymph nodes, adjacent tissues. TCRdb independently ran MiXCR on the multiplex PCR reads; one entry per CDR3 protein. Of about 35,000 distinct CDR3 sequences in the sample, around a third were seen once. The sample comprised breast tumor tissue. The receptors stem from a female donor with breast cancer. Some clones in this sample may be carry-over from other donors' samples.

V usage is TRBV7-4 and J usage is TRBJ1-2; 9 nucleotides match TRBD1. Germline V CDR1 and CDR2: SGHVT, SQSDAQ. The V segment lost 7 bases and the J segment 4 bases; nucleotides outside the gene matches: 4. CDR3 length: 13 residues. The CDR3 spells CASTLTGGYGYTF. CDR3 coding DNA: TGTGCCAGCACCCTGACAGGGGGCTATGGCTACACCTTC.

Turning to this clonotype: An end of the junction differs from the germline gene, which may be a read error. The chain is built from TRBV20-1 and TRBJ2-7; D tentatively fits TRBD1 or TRBD2 (5 bases each). CDR1 DFQATT and CDR2 SNEGSKA come from the germline V gene (reference sequence). This CDR3 has 14 residues. CDR3 loop: CSARAGTPNGEQYF. The CDR3 nucleotides are TGCAGTGCTAGAGCCGGGACCCCAAATGGGGAGCAATACTTC.

V is TRBV4-2 and J is TRBJ2-7; D may be TRBD2 (7 bases). Trimming left V 1 base short and J 3 bases short, with 16 bases between. Germline V lookup: CDR1 LGHNA, CDR2 YNFKEQ. The CDR3 covers 16 residues. CDR3 residues: CASSQGASGTFYEQYF. The CDR3 DNA reads as TGTGCCAGCAGCCAAGGAGCCAGCGGGACATTCTACGAGCAGTACTTC.

For this clonotype: A read error is possible here, since a much larger clone lies one base away. The chain links TRBV9 to TRBJ2-1; D is perhaps TRBD1 (5 bases). CDR1 and CDR2 (germline): SGDLS, YYNGEE. This CDR3 contains 15 residues. CDR3 amino acids: CASSVDLRVGNEQSF. In DNA form, the CDR3 reads TGTGCCAGCAGCGTAGATCTCAGGGTGGGCAATGAGCAGTCCTTC.

The V and J genes are TRBV3-1 and TRBJ2-7, with a tentative D call TRBD2 (5 bases). This CDR3 has 14 residues. V lost 3 bases and J lost 0, with 9 bases in between. Germline assignment: CDR1 LGHDT and CDR2 YNNKEL (reference sequence). The CDR3 region is CASSQVDYSYEQYF. The CDR3 nucleotides are TGTGCCAGCAGCCAGGTTGACTACTCCTACGAGCAGTACTTC.

The chain is built from TRBV20-1 and TRBJ2-1, with 12 bases matching TRBD1. CDR1 is DFQATT, CDR2 SNEGSKA, per germline (reference sequence). After removal of 6 bases from V and 8 bases from J, the junction contained 14 bases not matched to a gene. The CDR3 is 16 residues long. The CDR3 DNA sequence: TGCAGTGCAATTCCCTGGCGGGACAGGGGGCTGGATGAGCAGTTCTTC. Amino acids: CSAIPWRDRGLDEQFF.

This clonotype was counted many times. This rearrangement joins TRBV5-1 to TRBJ1-6; the D gene is possibly TRBD1 (5 bases). The V gene lost 2 bases and the J gene lost 5 bases, with 17 bases spanning the gap. The CDR3 length is 17 residues. Germline-derived CDR1 and CDR2 are SGHRS and YFSETQ. The CDR3 protein is CASSLITPGRDNSPLHF. For the CDR3, the DNA is TGCGCCAGCAGCTTAATAACTCCGGGACGGGATAATTCACCCCTCCACTTT.

This clonotype was seen ten or more times. The rearrangement uses TRBV19 and TRBJ2-1; a possible D gene is TRBD2 (6 bases). CDR3 length: 18 amino acids. The germline V and J ends were trimmed by 1 base and 5 bases, with 21 bases remaining between them. CDR1 is LNHDA, CDR2 SQIVND, per germline (reference sequence). CDR3: CASSIVKGSVGGHNEQFF. CDR3 sequence (DNA): TGTGCCAGTAGTATAGTAAAGGGATCCGTGGGAGGCCACAATGAGCAGTTCTTC.

This clonotype was recorded at least ten times. The rearrangement uses TRBV18 and TRBJ2-3, with 10 positions matching TRBD2. Trimming cost V 2 bases and J 0 bases; bases outside gene matches: 2. CDR3 length: 16 amino acids. Germline V gene lookup returns CDR1 KGHSH and CDR2 LQKENI. CDR3 bases: TGTGCCAGCTCACCAACTAGCGGGGCCAGCACAGATACGCAGTATTTT. Translated: CASSPTSGASTDTQYF.

This clonotype has a count of ten or more. This sequence joins TRBV19 and TRBJ1-4, with 11 bases aligning to TRBD1. This CDR3 has 17 amino acids. Germline V lookup: CDR1 LNHDA, CDR2 SQIVND (reference sequence). V gave up 5 bases and J gave up 3 bases; unmatched junction bases: 8. In nucleotides, the CDR3 is TGTGCCAGTAGTCCACTGGACAGGGGGCTATCTAATGAAAAACTGTTTTTT. Translating it yields CASSPLDRGLSNEKLFF.

As to this clonotype: Since a much larger clone is just one base distant, this may be a read error. The chain has TRBV12-3 or TRBV12-4 and TRBJ2-5; TRBD1 might be the D (6 bases). This CDR3 region has 13 residues. CDR3: CASSLDREETQHF. CDR3 coding DNA: TGTGCCAGCAGTTTAGACAGGGAAGAGACCCAGCACTTC.

This clonotype was counted ten times or more. In DNA, the CDR3 is TGCAGTGCCCCTAGGGACAGGGGATCCCATGAGCAGTTCTTC. Translating it yields CSAPRDRGSHEQFF. V usage is TRBV20-1 and J usage is TRBJ2-1; 10 nucleotides match TRBD1. The J segment lost 8 bases and the V segment lost 6 bases, leaving 10 bases of the junction unmatched. CDR1 and CDR2 from the germline V gene are DFQATT and SNEGSKA (reference sequence). The CDR3 has 14 amino acids.

This clonotype was counted ten times or more. The chain has TRBV5-8 and TRBJ2-6, with D tentatively TRBD1 (6 bases). Germline CDR1 reads SGHTS; CDR2 reads YDEGEE. The CDR3 sequence is 14 residues long. Trimming left V 7 bases short and J 0 bases short, with 8 bases between. CDR3 region: CASGQFSGANVLTF. In DNA, the CDR3 is TGTGCCAGCGGACAGTTCTCTGGGGCCAACGTCCTGACTTTC.

Points on this clonotype: A single base separates this from a much larger clone, so it may be a read error. The V gene is TRBV20-1, the J gene TRBJ2-5; unclear D gene. The germline V gene has CDR1 DFQATT and CDR2 SNEGSKA (reference sequence). The CDR3 loop spans 15 amino acids. V lost 1 base to trimming and J lost 2 bases, with 14 bases between them. The CDR3 sequence is CSARGRRVWQETQYF. CDR3 DNA sequence: TGCAGTGCTAGAGGTCGACGGGTATGGCAAGAGACCCAGTACTTC.

This clonotype was picked up many times. The genes are TRBV10-1 and TRBJ2-1; 9 nucleotides agree with TRBD2. Per the germline V gene, CDR1 is WNHNN and CDR2 is SYGVQD (reference sequence). This CDR3 has 15 amino acids. The ends lost 10 bases at V and 10 bases at J; junction bases unmatched: 17. CDR3 coding DNA: TGCGCCACCCTGGCGGGAGGGCCCTCAATGGACGAGCAGTTCTTC. It encodes CATLAGGPSMDEQFF.

This clonotype has a count of ten or more. This chain links TRBV6-5 with TRBJ1-6; a weak D match, TRBD1 (5 bases). This CDR3 has 16 amino acids. CDR1 MNHEY and CDR2 SVGAGI come from the germline V gene. V shed 5 bases and J shed 5 bases, with 16 bases lying between them. The CDR3 nucleotides read TGTGCCAGCAGTCGCACCCCGGGGGTTAATAATTCACCCCTCCACTTT. Its protein is CASSRTPGVNNSPLHF.

This clonotype appeared many times. The genes are TRBV5-6 and TRBJ2-5, with a tentative D call TRBD1 (6 bases). Germline CDR1 and CDR2: SGHDT and YYEEEE. Trimming took 0 bases from V and 2 from J, leaving 14 bases between them. The CDR3 is 16 amino acids. The CDR3 spells CASSLVTGSWQETQYF. CDR3 nucleotides: TGTGCCAGCAGCTTGGTCACAGGGAGCTGGCAAGAGACCCAGTACTTC.

This clonotype counts as medium-sized. J is TRBJ1-5 and V is TRBV7-2, with D hard to call. CDR1 and CDR2 from the germline V gene are SGHTA and FQGNSA. V lost 6 bases to trimming and J lost 1 base, with 7 bases between them. This CDR3 spans 13 amino acids. The CDR3 loop is CASSYQSNQPQHF. DNA of the CDR3: TGTGCCAGCAGTTATCAGAGCAATCAGCCCCAGCATTTT.

This clonotype was counted only a few times. The rearrangement uses TRBV2 and TRBJ2-7, with 11 nucleotides matching TRBD1. The ends lost 6 bases at V and 4 bases at J; junction bases unmatched: 2. Germline values: CDR1 SNHLY, CDR2 FYNNEI. The CDR3 loop spans 13 amino acids. The CDR3 here is CASSGTGGYEQYF. In DNA form, the CDR3 reads TGTGCCAGCAGCGGGACAGGGGGGTACGAGCAGTACTTC. Full variable domain (outside the CDR3, taken from reference TRBV2 and TRBJ2-7): EPEVTQTPSHQVTQMGQEVILRCVPISNHLYFYWYRQILGQKVEFLVSFYNNEISEKSEIFDDQFSVERPDGSNFTLKIRSTKLEDSAMYFCASSGTGGYEQYFGPGTRLTVT.

This clonotype came up many times. This chain joins TRBV7-9 and TRBJ2-3; D is ambiguous. Germline CDR1 reads SEHNR; CDR2 reads FQNEAQ (reference sequence). Trimming removed 5 bases from V and 1 base from J, with 7 bases in between. The CDR3 spans 13 residues. The CDR3 DNA reads as TGTGCCAGCAGCGGGTCCGGCACAGATACGCAGTATTTT. Translation: CASSGSGTDTQYF. Combining the CDR3 with reference TRBV7-9 and TRBJ2-3 gives the whole variable domain DTGVSQNPRHKITKRGQNVTFRCDPISEHNRLYWYRQTLGQGPEFLTYFQNEAQLEKSRLLSDRFSAERPKGSFSTLEIQRTEQGDSAMYLCASSGSGTDTQYFGPGTRLTVL.

This clonotype was seen many times. V gene TRBV11-2 combines with J gene TRBJ2-1, with 12 bases identical to TRBD2. Germline trimming cut 1 base from V and 7 bases from J; bases unmatched to any gene: 2. The CDR3 length is 15 residues. Germline CDR1 is SGHAT and CDR2 is FQNNGV. The CDR3 DNA is TGTGCCAGCAGCTTAGCCGGACTAGCGGGAAATGAGCAGTTCTTC. Translated: CASSLAGLAGNEQFF. The full variable domain, its missing parts supplied by reference TRBV11-2 and TRBJ2-1, is EAGVAQSPRYKIIEKRQSVAFWCNPISGHATLYWYQQILGQGPKLLIQFQNNGVVDDSQLPKDRFSAERLKGVDSTLKIQPAKLEDSAVYLCASSLAGLAGNEQFFGPGTRLTVL.

In this sample, this clonotype turned up many times. The V and J genes are TRBV5-1 and TRBJ2-1; D not resolved. Germline V gene lookup returns CDR1 SGHRS and CDR2 YFSETQ. The CDR3 is 14 residues long. V lost 3 bases and J 7 bases, leaving 14 bases between the germline ends. The CDR3: CASSSGLTANEQFF. DNA of the CDR3: TGCGCCAGCAGCTCCGGGCTTACTGCGAATGAGCAGTTCTTC.

This clonotype was observed many times. The chain combines TRBV20-1 with TRBJ2-7; possibly TRBD2 for D (5 bases). The ends were cut back, 1 base at V and 3 bases at J, with 7 bases in the middle. The CDR3 loop spans 12 amino acids. The germline gives CDR1 DFQATT, CDR2 SNEGSKA (reference sequence). CDR3 sequence reads: CSARAGIYEQYF. Here the CDR3 DNA reads TGCAGTGCTAGAGCCGGGATCTACGAGCAGTACTTC.

The rearrangement uses TRBV5-1 and TRBJ2-7; D may match TRBD1 or TRBD2 (6 bases each). The V end was cut by 2 bases, the J end by 0 bases, with 9 bases between. CDR3 length: 14 amino acids. From germline, CDR1 is SGHRS and CDR2 YFSETQ. The CDR3 DNA follows: TGCGCCAGCAGCTTTGGGGGGCTCTCCTACGAGCAGTACTTC. It yields the protein CASSFGGLSYEQYF.

This clonotype was found many times. The chain employs TRBV4-1 and TRBJ1-3, with TRBD1 matching over 9 bases. In germline, CDR1 is MGHRA, CDR2 YSYEKL. This CDR3 spans 18 amino acids. V shed 2 bases, J shed 4 bases, and the junction held 12 bases outside the gene matches. CDR3 DNA: TGCGCCAGCAGCCAACCCCGGGACAGGGAGGGAGTGGGAAACACCATATATTTT. Translated, it gives CASSQPRDREGVGNTIYF.

This clonotype was seen many times. This chain uses TRBV11-1 with TRBJ2-1, with 9 positions matching TRBD2. Germline assignment: CDR1 SGHAT and CDR2 FQDESV (reference sequence). The CDR3 is 13 residues long. Trimming took 6 bases from V and 9 from J; bases not matched to a gene: 6. CDR3 sequence reads: CASSWREGGEQFF. The CDR3 nucleotides are TGTGCCAGCAGTTGGCGGGAGGGCGGTGAGCAGTTCTTC.